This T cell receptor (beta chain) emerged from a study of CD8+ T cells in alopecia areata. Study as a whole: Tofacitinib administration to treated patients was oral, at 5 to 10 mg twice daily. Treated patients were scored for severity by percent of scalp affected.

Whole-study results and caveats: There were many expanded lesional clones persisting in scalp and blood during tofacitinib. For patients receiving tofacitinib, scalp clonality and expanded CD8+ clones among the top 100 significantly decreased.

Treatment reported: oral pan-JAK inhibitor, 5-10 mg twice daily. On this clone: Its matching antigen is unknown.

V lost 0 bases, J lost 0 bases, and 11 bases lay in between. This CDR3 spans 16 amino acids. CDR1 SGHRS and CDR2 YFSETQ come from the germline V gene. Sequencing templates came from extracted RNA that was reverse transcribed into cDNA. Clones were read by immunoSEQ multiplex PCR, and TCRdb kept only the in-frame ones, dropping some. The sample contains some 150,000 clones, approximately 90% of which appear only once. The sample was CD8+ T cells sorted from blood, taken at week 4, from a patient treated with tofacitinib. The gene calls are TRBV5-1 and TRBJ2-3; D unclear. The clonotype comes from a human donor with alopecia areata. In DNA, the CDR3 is TGCGCCAGCAGCTTGGATGAAAGGGTTAGCACAGATACGCAGTATTTT. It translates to CASSLDERVSTDTQYF.